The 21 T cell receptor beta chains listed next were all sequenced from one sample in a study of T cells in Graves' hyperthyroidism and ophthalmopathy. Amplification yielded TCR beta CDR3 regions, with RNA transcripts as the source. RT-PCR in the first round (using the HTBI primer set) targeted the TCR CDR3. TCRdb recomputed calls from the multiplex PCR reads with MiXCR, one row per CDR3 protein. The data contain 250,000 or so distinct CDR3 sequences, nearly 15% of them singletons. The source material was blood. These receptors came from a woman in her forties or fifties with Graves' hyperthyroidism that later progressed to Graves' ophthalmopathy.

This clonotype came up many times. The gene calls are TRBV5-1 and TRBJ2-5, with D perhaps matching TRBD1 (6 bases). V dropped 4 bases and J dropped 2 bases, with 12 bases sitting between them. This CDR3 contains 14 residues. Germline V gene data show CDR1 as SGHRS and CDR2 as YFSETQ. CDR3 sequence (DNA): TGCGCCAGCAGCGGGCAGGGGTCTCAAGAGACCCAGTACTTC. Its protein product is CASSGQGSQETQYF.

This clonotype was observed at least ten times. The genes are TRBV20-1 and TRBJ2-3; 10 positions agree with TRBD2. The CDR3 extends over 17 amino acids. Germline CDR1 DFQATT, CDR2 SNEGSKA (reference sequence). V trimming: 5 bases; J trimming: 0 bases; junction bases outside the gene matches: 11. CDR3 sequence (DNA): TGCAGTGCTTCCGGGGGTGGGACTAGCGCAAGCACAGATACGCAGTATTTT. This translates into CSASGGGTSASTDTQYF.

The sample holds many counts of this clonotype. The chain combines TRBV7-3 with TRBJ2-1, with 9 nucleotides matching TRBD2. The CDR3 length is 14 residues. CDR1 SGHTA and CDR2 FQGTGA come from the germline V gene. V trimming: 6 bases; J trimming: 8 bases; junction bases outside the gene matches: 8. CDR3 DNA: TGTGCCAGCAGTTATAGCGGGAGAGGCGATGAGCAGTTCTTC. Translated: CASSYSGRGDEQFF.

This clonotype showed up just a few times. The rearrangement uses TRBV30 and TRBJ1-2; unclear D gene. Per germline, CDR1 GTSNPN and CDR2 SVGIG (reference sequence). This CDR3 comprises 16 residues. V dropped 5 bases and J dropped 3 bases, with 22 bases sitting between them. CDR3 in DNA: TGTGCCTGGGTGGGCCCTCGGTGGGGATCAGACTATGGCTACACCTTC. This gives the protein CAWVGPRWGSDYGYTF.

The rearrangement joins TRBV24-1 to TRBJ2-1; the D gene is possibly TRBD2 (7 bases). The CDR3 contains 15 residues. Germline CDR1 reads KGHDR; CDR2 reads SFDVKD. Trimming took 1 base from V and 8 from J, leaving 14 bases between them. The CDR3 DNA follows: TGTGCCACCAGTGATTTAGGGGGGAGGGGCGATGAGCAGTTCTTC. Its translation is CATSDLGGRGDEQFF.

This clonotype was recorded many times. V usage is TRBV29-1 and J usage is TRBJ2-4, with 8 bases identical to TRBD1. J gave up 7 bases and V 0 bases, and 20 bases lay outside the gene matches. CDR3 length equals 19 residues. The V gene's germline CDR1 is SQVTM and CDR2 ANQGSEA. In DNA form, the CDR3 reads TGCAGCGTTGAAGATGGCGTAAGAGGACAGGGAATTTGTCGTAACATTCAGTACTTC. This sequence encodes CSVEDGVRGQGICRNIQYF.

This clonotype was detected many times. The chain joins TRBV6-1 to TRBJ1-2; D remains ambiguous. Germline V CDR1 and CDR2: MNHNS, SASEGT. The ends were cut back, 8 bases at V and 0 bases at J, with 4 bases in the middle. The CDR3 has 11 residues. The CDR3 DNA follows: TGTGCCAGCGGGACTAACTATGGCTACACCTTC. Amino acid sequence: CASGTNYGYTF.

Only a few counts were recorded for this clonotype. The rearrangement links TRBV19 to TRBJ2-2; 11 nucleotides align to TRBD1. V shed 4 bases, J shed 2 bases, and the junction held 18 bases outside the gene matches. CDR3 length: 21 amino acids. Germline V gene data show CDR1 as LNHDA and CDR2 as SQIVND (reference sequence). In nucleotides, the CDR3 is TGTGCCAGTAGTAGCAGCTCGGACAGGGGGCTAAGGGACTACAACACCGGGGAGCTGTTTTTT. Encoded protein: CASSSSSDRGLRDYNTGELFF.

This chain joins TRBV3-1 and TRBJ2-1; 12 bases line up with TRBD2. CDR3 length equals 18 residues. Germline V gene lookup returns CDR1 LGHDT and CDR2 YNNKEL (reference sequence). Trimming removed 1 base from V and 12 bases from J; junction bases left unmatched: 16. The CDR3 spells CASSQVGLAGGKANWQFF. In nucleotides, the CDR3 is TGTGCCAGCAGCCAAGTAGGGCTAGCGGGAGGGAAAGCTAATTGGCAGTTCTTC.

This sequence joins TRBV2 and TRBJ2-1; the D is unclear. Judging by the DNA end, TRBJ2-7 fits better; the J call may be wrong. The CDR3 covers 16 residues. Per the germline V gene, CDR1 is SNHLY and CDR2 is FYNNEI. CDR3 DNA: TGTGCCAGCAGTGAAGGGCGTTTGAGCTCCTACAATGAGCAGTACTTC. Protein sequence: CASSEGRLSSYNEQYF.

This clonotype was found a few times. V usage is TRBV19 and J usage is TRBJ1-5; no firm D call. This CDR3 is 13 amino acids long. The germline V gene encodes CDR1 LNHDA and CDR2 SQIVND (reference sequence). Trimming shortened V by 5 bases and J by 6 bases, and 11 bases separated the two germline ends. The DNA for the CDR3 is TGTGCCAGTAGTCGAGGTTTGGGTCAGCCCCAGCATTTT. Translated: CASSRGLGQPQHF. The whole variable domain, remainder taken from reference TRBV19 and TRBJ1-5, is DGGITQSPKYLFRKEGQNVTLSCEQNLNHDAMYWYRQDPGQGLRLIYYSQIVNDFQKGDIAEGYSVSREKKESFPLTVTSAQKNPTAFYLCASSRGLGQPQHFGDGTRLSIL.

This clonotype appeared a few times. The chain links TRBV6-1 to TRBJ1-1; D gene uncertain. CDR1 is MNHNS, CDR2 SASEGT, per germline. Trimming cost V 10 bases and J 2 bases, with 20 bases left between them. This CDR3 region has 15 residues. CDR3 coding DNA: TGTGCCACCACAGAGGGTCGCGGCAGAAACACTGAAGCTTTCTTT. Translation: CATTEGRGRNTEAFF.

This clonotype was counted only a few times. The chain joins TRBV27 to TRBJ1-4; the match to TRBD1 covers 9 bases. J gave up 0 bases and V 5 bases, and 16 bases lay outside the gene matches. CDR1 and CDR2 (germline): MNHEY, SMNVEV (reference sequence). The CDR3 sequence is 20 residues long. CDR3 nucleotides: TGTGCCAGCAGTCCTAGATATCGGACAGGGGATCTGGCAACTAATGAAAAACTGTTTTTT. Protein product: CASSPRYRTGDLATNEKLFF.

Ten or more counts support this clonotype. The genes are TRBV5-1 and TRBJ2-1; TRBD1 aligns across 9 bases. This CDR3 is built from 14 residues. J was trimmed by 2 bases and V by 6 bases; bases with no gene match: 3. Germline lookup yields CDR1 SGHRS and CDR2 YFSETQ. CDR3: CASTDRGAYNEQFF. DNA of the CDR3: TGCGCCAGCACGGACAGGGGCGCCTACAATGAGCAGTTCTTC. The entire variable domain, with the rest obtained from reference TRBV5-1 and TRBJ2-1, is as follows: KAGVTQTPRYLIKTRGQQVTLSCSPISGHRSVSWYQQTPGQGLQFLFEYFSETQRNKGNFPGRFSGRQFSNSRSEMNVSTLELGDSALYLCASTDRGAYNEQFFGPGTRLTVL.

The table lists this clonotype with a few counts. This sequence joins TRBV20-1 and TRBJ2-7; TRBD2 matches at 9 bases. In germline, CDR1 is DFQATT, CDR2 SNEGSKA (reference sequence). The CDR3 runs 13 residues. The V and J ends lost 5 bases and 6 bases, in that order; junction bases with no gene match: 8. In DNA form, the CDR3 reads TGCAGTGCTCCGGGAGGCGGGAGGGTCGAGCAGTACTTC. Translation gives CSAPGGGRVEQYF.

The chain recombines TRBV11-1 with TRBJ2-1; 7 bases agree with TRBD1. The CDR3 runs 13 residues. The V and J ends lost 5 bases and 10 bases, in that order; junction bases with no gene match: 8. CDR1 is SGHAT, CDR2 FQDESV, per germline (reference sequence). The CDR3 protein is CASSGEGAMEQFF. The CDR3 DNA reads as TGTGCCAGCAGCGGAGAGGGGGCTATGGAGCAGTTCTTC.

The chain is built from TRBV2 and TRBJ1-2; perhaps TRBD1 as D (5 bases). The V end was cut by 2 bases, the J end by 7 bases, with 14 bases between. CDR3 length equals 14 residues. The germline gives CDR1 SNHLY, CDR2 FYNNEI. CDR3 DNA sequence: TGTGCCAGCAGTGAATGGAGCAGCGGGGGTGGCTACACCTTC. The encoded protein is CASSEWSSGGGYTF.

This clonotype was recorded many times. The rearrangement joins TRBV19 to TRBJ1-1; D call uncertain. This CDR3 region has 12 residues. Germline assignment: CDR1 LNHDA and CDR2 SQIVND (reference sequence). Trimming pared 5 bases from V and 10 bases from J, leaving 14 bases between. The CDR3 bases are TGTGCCAGTAGTCCCGGACCCCCCAGAGCTTTCTTT. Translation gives CASSPGPPRAFF.

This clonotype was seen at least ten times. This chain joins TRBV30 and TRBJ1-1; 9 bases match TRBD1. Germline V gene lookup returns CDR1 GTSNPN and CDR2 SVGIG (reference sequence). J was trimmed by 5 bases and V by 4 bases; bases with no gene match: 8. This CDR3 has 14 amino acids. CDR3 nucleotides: TGTGCCTGGAATGGGGGACAGGGTTGGACTGAAGCTTTCTTT. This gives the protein CAWNGGQGWTEAFF.

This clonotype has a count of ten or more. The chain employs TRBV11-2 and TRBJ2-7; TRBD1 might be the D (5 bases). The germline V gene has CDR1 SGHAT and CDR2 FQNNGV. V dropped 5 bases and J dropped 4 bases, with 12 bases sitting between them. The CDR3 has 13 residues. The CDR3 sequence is CASSKGLGYEQYF. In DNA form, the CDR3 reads TGTGCCAGCAGCAAGGGGCTCGGATACGAGCAGTACTTC.

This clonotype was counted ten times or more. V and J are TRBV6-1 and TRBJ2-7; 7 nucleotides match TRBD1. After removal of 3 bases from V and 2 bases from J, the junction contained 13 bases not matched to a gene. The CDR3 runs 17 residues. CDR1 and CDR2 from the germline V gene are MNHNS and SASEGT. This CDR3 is CASSEFFRDRQTYEQYF. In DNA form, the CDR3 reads TGTGCCAGCAGTGAGTTCTTCCGGGACAGACAGACCTACGAGCAGTACTTC.